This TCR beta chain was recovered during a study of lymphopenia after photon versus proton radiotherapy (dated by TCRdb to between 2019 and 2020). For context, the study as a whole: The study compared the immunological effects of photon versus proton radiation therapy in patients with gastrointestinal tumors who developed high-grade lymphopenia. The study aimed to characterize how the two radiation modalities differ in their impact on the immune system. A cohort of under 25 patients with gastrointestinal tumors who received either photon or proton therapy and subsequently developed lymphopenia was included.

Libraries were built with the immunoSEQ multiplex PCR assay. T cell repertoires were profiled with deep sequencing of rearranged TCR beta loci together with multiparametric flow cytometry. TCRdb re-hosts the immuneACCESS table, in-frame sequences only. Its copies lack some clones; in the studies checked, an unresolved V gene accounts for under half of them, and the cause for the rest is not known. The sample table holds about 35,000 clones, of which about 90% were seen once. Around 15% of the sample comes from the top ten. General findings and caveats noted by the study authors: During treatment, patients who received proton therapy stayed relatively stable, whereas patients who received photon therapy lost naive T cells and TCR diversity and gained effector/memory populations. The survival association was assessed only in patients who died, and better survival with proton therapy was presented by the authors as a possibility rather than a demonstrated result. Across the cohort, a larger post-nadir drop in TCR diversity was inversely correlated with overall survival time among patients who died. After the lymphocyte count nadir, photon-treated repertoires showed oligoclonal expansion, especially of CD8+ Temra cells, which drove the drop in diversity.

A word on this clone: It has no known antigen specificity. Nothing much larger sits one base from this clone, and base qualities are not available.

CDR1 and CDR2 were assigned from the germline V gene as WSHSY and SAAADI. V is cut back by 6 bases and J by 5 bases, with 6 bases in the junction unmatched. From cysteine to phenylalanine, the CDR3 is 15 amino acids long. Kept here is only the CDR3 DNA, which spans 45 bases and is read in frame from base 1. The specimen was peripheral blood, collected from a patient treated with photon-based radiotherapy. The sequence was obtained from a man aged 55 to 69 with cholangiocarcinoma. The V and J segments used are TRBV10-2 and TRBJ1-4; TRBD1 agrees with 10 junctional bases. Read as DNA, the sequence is TGCGCCAGCAGGAAACCGGGACAGGGGAATGAAAAACTGTTTTTT. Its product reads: CASRKPGQGNEKLFF.